This T cell receptor beta chain was sequenced in a study of OX40 agonist ivuxolimab in advanced cancers. Regarding the research as a whole: Ivuxolimab was a fully human IgG2 agonistic monoclonal antibody targeting the costimulatory receptor OX40 (CD134). Intravenous ivuxolimab was administered to patients every 2 weeks at six dose levels: 0.01, 0.1, 0.3, 1.5, 3 and 10 mg/kg. Among the 52 dose-escalation patients, approximately 20 had hepatocellular carcinoma, around 15 melanoma, 9 renal cell carcinoma and 9 head and neck cancer. In the dose-escalation cohort, around four fifths of patients were male, and the mean age was approximately 55 years, with a range of about 23 to 80. Prior anti-PD-1, anti-PD-L1 or anti-CTLA-4 therapy was permitted, and checkpoint inhibitors had been received by roughly 40% of dose-escalation patients. Partial responses were achieved by three dose-escalation patients, of whom one had hepatocellular carcinoma and two had cutaneous melanoma. Peripheral TCRbeta sequencing aimed to test whether ivuxolimab altered TCR sequence diversity and caused clonal T-cell expansion. The paper covers the monotherapy dose-escalation part of the phase I ivuxolimab trial, which included N of about 50 patients.

Remarks on this clone: Its antigen is currently not known. No clone much larger than this one lies a single base away; base qualities are absent.

On the study overall, not on this receptor specifically: After ivuxolimab, more expanded clones were found on average in CD8+ T cells than in CD4+ T cells. Low levels of normalized T-cell clonal expansion were also seen in some patients who did not respond. In the 0.1-3.0 mg/kg groups, partial responders were among the patients with the lowest normalized peripheral clonal expansion, particularly in CD8+ T cells. The antigen specificity of the peripheral T cells that underwent clonal expansion was not determined. Clonal expansion of both CD4+ and CD8+ blood T cells was observed from baseline to week 6 at doses 0.1 to 3.0 mg/kg.

The trial excluded patients who had a history of autoimmune disease or who were on systemic immunosuppression. Peripheral blood for TCR sequencing was drawn from every dose cohort at baseline, at cycle 4 day 1 and at cycle 7 day 1. The samples were drawn from a first-in-human, open-label, multicenter phase I dose-escalation trial of ivuxolimab. Adults with locally advanced or metastatic head and neck squamous cell, hepatocellular, melanoma or renal cell carcinoma were enrolled in the trial. Before TCR sequencing, CD4+ T cells and CD8+ T cells from peripheral blood were sorted into separate populations. Genomic DNA was extracted from sorted cells for sequencing of the TCRbeta CDR3 region. TCRbeta CDR3 regions were sequenced using the immunoSEQ Assay. TCRdb re-hosts the immuneACCESS table, in-frame sequences only. Its copies lack some clones; in the studies checked, an unresolved V gene accounts for under half of them, and the cause for the rest is not known. This sample is represented by roughly 18,000 clones; more than 75% of them were singletons. Together, the top ten hold about 15% of the sample.

The TCR originated in an adult with an advanced solid tumor such as melanoma, head and neck, liver or kidney cancer. The material was CD4+ or CD8+ T cells sorted from blood, obtained in a trial of the OX40 agonist ivuxolimab.

CDR3 region: CASSAGTFPSEAFF. At the DNA level, the sequence is TGCGCCAGCAGCGCCGGGACATTTCCTTCTGAAGCTTTCTTT. The rearrangement joined TRBV10-1 to TRBJ1-1; TRBD1 is a weak D gene call, 6 bases matching. From the cysteine up to the phenylalanine, the CDR3 has a length of 14 residues. The only DNA kept is the CDR3, 42 bases in frame from the first base. V lost 6 bases and J lost 6 bases; the stretch between them is 17 bases long. CDR1 WNHNN and CDR2 SYGVQD are derived from the germline V gene (reference sequence).